This is a list of T cell receptor beta chains from one sample in a study of regulatory T cells in long-lasting Graves disease. TCRdb recomputed calls from the multiplex PCR reads with MiXCR, one row per CDR3 protein. The sample contains hundreds of thousands of distinct CDR3 sequences, roughly 15% of which appear only once. The same sample was also used in a study of T cells in Graves' hyperthyroidism and ophthalmopathy.

This material consisted of peripheral blood mononuclear cells (PBMCs), taken at new diagnosis, from a patient treated with antithyroid drugs. The receptors derive from a woman under 40 with Graves disease. Each CDR3 is given with its conserved first and last residue. Only part of the rows carry a size: once, few, many, or a class if the clone is expanded.

>-|TRBJ1-2|TRBV10-2
CASRGGKDGGYTF
>once|TRBJ2-1|TRBV18
CASSTRQGRYEQFF
>few|TRBJ2-2|TRBV5-1
CASSLGRPNTGELFF
>many|TRBJ2-7|TRBV11-3
CASSPPPGQRTSGEQYF
>many|TRBJ1-2|TRBV7-8
CASSPEGSSYGYTF
>many|TRBJ2-1|TRBV12-3/TRBV12-4
CASAESSYNEQFF
>few|TRBJ2-7|TRBV5-1
CASSDYSGTNEQYF
>few|TRBJ2-1|TRBV18
CASSPRVGTSGINEQFF
>many|TRBJ1-1|TRBV5-1
CASSLRGQEKNTEAFF
>few|TRBJ2-5|TRBV2
CASHRVRDQETQYF
>many|TRBJ2-3|TRBV7-9
CASSLLLSTDTQYF
>many|TRBJ1-5|TRBV6-5
CASSYAGSGAQPQHF
>many|TRBJ2-1|TRBV11-2
CASAAAGNRNEQFF
>-|TRBJ1-3|TRBV30
CAWSVLQSSGNTIYF
>-|TRBJ1-6|TRBV28
CASSLFGAQSGSPLHF
>many|TRBJ1-5|TRBV30
CAWNGQGGQPQHF
>few|TRBJ1-5|TRBV28
CASRTGGKNQPQHF
>many|TRBJ2-7|TRBV3-1
CASSQDGLSEQYF
>many|TRBJ1-2|TRBV6-1
CASSEPQAGGYGYTF
>many|TRBJ1-2|TRBV5-1
CASSAAGEYGYTF
>-|TRBJ2-1|TRBV5-1
CASSLLGGLLKINNEQFF
>many|TRBJ2-1|TRBV12-3/TRBV12-4
CASGRVSSYNEQFF
>-|TRBJ2-6|TRBV25-1
CATSGGANVLTF
>many|TRBJ2-3|TRBV28
CASSTGQSTDTQYF
>many|TRBJ2-7|TRBV28
CASSPGTGITYEQYF
>-|TRBJ2-7|TRBV6-1
CASSAPAGSGSYEQYF
>once|TRBJ2-2|TRBV3-1
CASSQGTDTGELFF
>-|TRBJ2-2|TRBV20-1
CSARVRGPRLGRPAGELFF
>-|TRBJ2-7|TRBV5-6
CASSLLSTTYEQYF
>-|TRBJ2-7|TRBV28
CASTEPGHAYEQYF
>many|TRBJ2-7|TRBV28
CASSGDTNKPNYEQYF
>many|TRBJ2-2|TRBV5-1
CASRVRDPANTGELFF
>-|TRBJ1-2|TRBV10-3
CAISEGQQTLYGYTF
>-|TRBJ2-1|TRBV6-1
CASSSSGVGNEQFF
>few|TRBJ1-3|TRBV29-1
CSVVGAHSGNTIYF
>-|TRBJ2-6|TRBV19
CASKDRDASSGANVLTF
>many|TRBJ2-7|TRBV30
CAWSVTGGAEQYF
>-|TRBJ2-2|TRBV27
CASSPRTTTGELFF
>few|TRBJ2-7|TRBV6-2/TRBV6-3
CASSEVLAGTREQYF
>many|TRBJ2-3|TRBV6-1
CASTLGQSSTDTQYF
>-|TRBJ1-5|TRBV19
CASSAGQTRNQPQHF
>many|TRBJ2-7|TRBV24-1
CATSDSGQGLYEQYF
>many|TRBJ1-4|TRBV27
CASSPHGGTGASEKLFF
>few|TRBJ2-7|TRBV13
CASTSARRGAAEQYF
>few|TRBJ2-4|TRBV28
CAGSQTGVKNIQYF
>few|TRBJ2-3|TRBV11-1
CASSPGRGLTDAQYF
>few|TRBJ2-7|TRBV19
CATQPGLAVQRYEQYF
>many|TRBJ1-1|TRBV7-2
CASSPHRVSLNTEAFF
>-|TRBJ1-2|TRBV30
CAWREQGGGNYGYTF
>many|TRBJ2-2|TRBV7-2
CASSLRYTGELFF
>-|TRBJ2-1|TRBV5-1
CATGGGGSYNEQFF
>-|TRBJ2-7|TRBV7-9
CASQPGQGSNYEQYF
>few|TRBJ1-4|TRBV20-1
CSARWSAVNEKLFF
>many|TRBJ1-6|TRBV27
CASSFSNSPLHF
>-|TRBJ1-5|TRBV6-2/TRBV6-3
CATDRAQPQHF
>many|TRBJ2-3|TRBV7-9
CASSSQLWQEDNTQYF
>-|TRBJ2-2|TRBV5-1
CASSLRGIPTGSCSGELFF
>-|TRBJ2-3|TRBV13
CASRRAGLSTDTQYF
>-|TRBJ1-2|TRBV5-4
CASSLDRGTYGYTF